These 5 T cell receptor beta chains were sequenced from one sample in a study of T cell repertoires in cytomegalovirus infection. TCRdb re-derived calls from the reads in MiXCR, one entry per CDR3 protein. The sample lists more than 250,000 distinct CDR3 sequences, roughly 25% occurring once. These receptors' targets are unknown. The source material was cultured PBMCs, sampled from culture after CMV antigen stimulation. These receptor sequences come from a human donor in good health (CMV status not recorded). Some clones in this sample may be carry-over from other donors' samples.

Only a few counts were recorded for this clonotype. The rearrangement uses TRBV5-5 and TRBJ1-4; 10 positions match TRBD1. The V segment lost 2 bases and the J segment 0 bases; nucleotides outside the gene matches: 1. Germline V gene lookup returns CDR1 SGHKS and CDR2 YYEKEE (reference sequence). This CDR3 is 16 amino acids long. The CDR3 loop reads CASSFGQGATNEKLFF. DNA of the CDR3: TGTGCCAGCAGCTTCGGACAGGGGGCAACTAATGAAAAACTGTTTTTT.

This clonotype turned up a few times. J is TRBJ1-2 and V is TRBV28; D gene ambiguous. Trimming removed 4 bases from V and 5 bases from J, with 8 bases in between. Germline V gene sequence: CDR1 MDHEN, CDR2 SYDVKM. This CDR3 has 12 amino acids. CDR3 sequence reads: CASSSLDYGYTF. DNA for the CDR3: TGTGCCAGCAGTTCCTTAGATTATGGCTACACCTTC.

In its sample, this clonotype was seen a few times. V and J are TRBV15 and TRBJ1-2, with D hard to call. The CDR3 consists of 14 residues. Per the germline V gene, CDR1 is LNHNV and CDR2 is YYDKDF (reference sequence). Deletions cut 4 bases from V and 0 bases from J, with 9 bases between. The CDR3, as DNA: TGTGCCACCAGCAAGGGATCAGCTAACTATGGCTACACCTTC. It yields the protein CATSKGSANYGYTF. Filled out from reference TRBV15 and TRBJ1-2, the complete variable domain reads DAMVIQNPRYQVTQFGKPVTLSCSQTLNHNVMYWYQQKSSQAPKLLFHYYDKDFNNEADTPDNFQSRRPNTSFCFLDIRSPGLGDTAMYLCATSKGSANYGYTFGSGTRLTVV.

The V gene is TRBV5-6, the J gene TRBJ1-6; D may be TRBD1 (6 bases). V was cut by 2 bases and J by 7 bases, with 10 bases left in between. Germline values: CDR1 SGHDT, CDR2 YYEEEE. The CDR3 length is 14 residues. This CDR3 is CASSFGQKNSPLHF. In DNA form, the CDR3 reads TGTGCCAGCAGCTTCGGACAGAAGAATTCACCCCTCCACTTT. Supplemented by reference TRBV5-6 and TRBJ1-6, the full variable domain reads DAGVTQSPTHLIKTRGQQVTLRCSPKSGHDTVSWYQQALGQGPQFIFQYYEEEERQRGNFPDRFSGHQFPNYSSELNVNALLLGDSALYLCASSFGQKNSPLHFGNGTRLTVT.

Here the CDR3 DNA reads TGCAGTGCTAGGACAGGGGGCGAACATACGCAGTATTTT. This codes for CSARTGGEHTQYF. This chain joins TRBV20-1 and TRBJ2-3, with 10 bases fitting TRBD1. Germline assignment: CDR1 DFQATT and CDR2 SNEGSKA (reference sequence). The CDR3 spans 13 residues. V was clipped by 3 bases and J by 7 bases; unmatched bases: 4.